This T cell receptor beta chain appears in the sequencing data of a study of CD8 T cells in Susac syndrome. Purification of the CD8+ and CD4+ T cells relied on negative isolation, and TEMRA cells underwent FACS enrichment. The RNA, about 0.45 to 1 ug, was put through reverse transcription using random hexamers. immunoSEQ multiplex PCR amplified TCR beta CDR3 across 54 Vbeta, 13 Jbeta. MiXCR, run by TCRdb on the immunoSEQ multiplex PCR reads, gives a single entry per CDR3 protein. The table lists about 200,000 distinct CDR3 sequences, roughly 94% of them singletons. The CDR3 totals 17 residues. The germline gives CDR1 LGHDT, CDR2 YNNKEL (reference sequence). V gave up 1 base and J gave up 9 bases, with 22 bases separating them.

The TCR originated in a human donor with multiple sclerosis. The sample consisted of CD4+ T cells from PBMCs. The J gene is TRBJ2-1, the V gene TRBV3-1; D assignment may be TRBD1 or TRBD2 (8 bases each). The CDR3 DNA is TGTGCCAGCAGCCAAGTTCCGGGAGGGACAGGTTTTATTGAGCAGTTCTTC. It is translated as CASSQVPGGTGFIEQFF.